The next 25 T cell receptor beta chains were all read from a single sample in a study of vaccination and CD4 T cells after COVID-19. No antigens are known for them. With the Oncomine TCR Beta short-read assay, DNA from cultured CD4+ T cells was sequenced. Cultured CD4+ T cells yielded the extracted genomic DNA. MiXCR was run by TCRdb on the PCR reads, yielding one entry per CDR3 protein. The sample lists thousands of distinct CDR3 sequences; 25% to 35% were seen once. As to treatment: roughly ten-day PBMC culture with coronavirus spike peptide pools or control peptides (ViraFEST assay). Pre-COVID-19 pandemic sampling (2011-2018) yielded the unexposed donor's CD4+ T cells. Sequencing input: CD4+ T cells from blood, cultured in vitro. The receptor set was obtained from a human donor in good health.

This clonotype was counted only a few times. The chain combines TRBV7-2 with TRBJ1-1; weak D call: TRBD1 (6 bases). Per the germline V gene, CDR1 is SGHTA and CDR2 is FQGNSA. With 4 bases removed from V and 4 bases from J, the gap between germline ends came to 13 bases. CDR3 length: 14 amino acids. The CDR3 nucleotides read TGTGCCAGCAGCTCTACAGGGACTTCCACTGAAGCTTTCTTT. It translates to CASSSTGTSTEAFF.

This clonotype came up a few times. This chain uses TRBV20-1 with TRBJ2-5; either TRBD1 or TRBD2 may supply D (5 bases each). The CDR3 contains 16 residues. V was cut by 0 bases and J by 5 bases, with 19 bases left in between. Per germline, CDR1 DFQATT and CDR2 SNEGSKA (reference sequence). The DNA of the CDR3 is TGCAGTGCTAGAGACCCAGGGACGGGCCGTCCGGAGACCCAGTACTTC. This sequence encodes CSARDPGTGRPETQYF.

This clonotype appeared a few times. The V and J genes are TRBV20-1 and TRBJ2-1, with 7 bases fitting TRBD2. The CDR3 is 15 residues long. Germline values: CDR1 DFQATT, CDR2 SNEGSKA (reference sequence). V dropped 6 bases and J dropped 3; count of bases not matched to a gene: 11. The CDR3 is CSAIPGTKFYNEQFF. DNA for the CDR3: TGCAGTGCCATCCCCGGGACTAAATTCTACAATGAGCAGTTCTTC.

The genes are TRBV10-3 and TRBJ2-3; 9 bases agree with TRBD2. Trimming at V came to 7 bases and at J to 4 bases, leaving 12 bases not matched to a gene. Per the germline V gene, CDR1 is ENHRY and CDR2 is SYGVKD. The CDR3 has 16 amino acids. The CDR3 sequence: CAITRRREGHSDTQYF. The DNA for the CDR3 is TGTGCCATCACTCGGCGGCGGGAGGGACACTCAGATACGCAGTATTTT.

CDR3 residues: CASSRDRLSSYEQYF. CDR3 DNA sequence: TGTGCCAGCAGTAGGGACAGGCTGAGCTCCTACGAGCAGTACTTC. V gene TRBV2 combines with J gene TRBJ2-7; 8 bases fit TRBD1. The V gene's germline CDR1 is SNHLY and CDR2 FYNNEI. The CDR3 extends over 15 amino acids. The ends lost 5 bases at V and 0 bases at J; junction bases unmatched: 6.

The chain couples TRBV7-2 to TRBJ1-6; TRBD1 aligns across 7 bases. Germline V gene lookup returns CDR1 SGHTA and CDR2 FQGNSA. The length of the CDR3 is 14 residues. Trimming at V came to 6 bases and at J to 7 bases, leaving 6 bases not matched to a gene. CDR3: CASRPDRENSPLHF. The CDR3 DNA reads as TGTGCCAGCAGGCCTGACAGGGAAAATTCACCCCTCCACTTT.

The sample holds a few counts of this clonotype. V is TRBV7-8 and J is TRBJ1-2, with D possibly being TRBD1 (5 bases). Trimming took off 1 base at V and 4 bases at J, with 10 bases between the two ends. This CDR3 contains 14 residues. Per the germline V gene, CDR1 is SGHVS and CDR2 is FQNEAQ. Here the CDR3 DNA reads TGTGCCAGCAGCTTAGGACAGCTAGCCTATGGCTACACCTTC. It encodes CASSLGQLAYGYTF.

V gene TRBV6-1 combines with J gene TRBJ1-2; D perhaps matches TRBD1 (5 bases). The CDR3 contains 15 residues. CDR1 and CDR2 from the germline V gene are MNHNS and SASEGT. The V gene lost 7 bases and the J gene lost 5 bases, with 20 bases spanning the gap. The CDR3 bases are TGTGCCAGCACCTTAACAGGTAGCACGGGGTATGGCTACACCTTC. It encodes CASTLTGSTGYGYTF.

Sample share makes this clonotype medium-sized. In DNA, the CDR3 is TGTGCCAGCAGCTTAACACAGGGGAATGGCTACACCTTC. As protein: CASSLTQGNGYTF. The rearrangement joins TRBV7-3 to TRBJ1-2; 7 bases match TRBD1. Germline V gene data show CDR1 as SGHTA and CDR2 as FQGTGA. The trim removed 0 bases at V and 6 bases at J, leaving 1 base unmatched. The CDR3 consists of 13 residues.

The chain joins TRBV11-2 to TRBJ1-5; tentatively, D is TRBD1 (6 bases). With 4 bases removed from V and 0 bases from J, the gap between germline ends came to 10 bases. This CDR3 region has 15 residues. CDR1 and CDR2 from the germline V gene are SGHAT and FQNNGV. CDR3 sequence (DNA): TGTGCCAGCAGCTCCGGGACAAATAGCAATCAGCCCCAGCATTTT. Protein sequence: CASSSGTNSNQPQHF. The full variable domain, completed using reference TRBV11-2 and TRBJ1-5, is EAGVAQSPRYKIIEKRQSVAFWCNPISGHATLYWYQQILGQGPKLLIQFQNNGVVDDSQLPKDRFSAERLKGVDSTLKIQPAKLEDSAVYLCASSSGTNSNQPQHFGDGTRLSIL.

This clonotype showed up just a few times. V is TRBV7-2 and J is TRBJ1-5; possible D gene TRBD1, 6 bases. Trimming took 5 bases from V and 9 from J, leaving 17 bases between them. The CDR3 sequence is 14 residues long. The germline V gene encodes CDR1 SGHTA and CDR2 FQGNSA. The chain's CDR3 is CASSPTQGLGPQHF. CDR3 DNA sequence: TGTGCCAGCAGCCCCACACAGGGATTGGGGCCCCAGCATTTT.

This clonotype was recorded only once. The rearrangement links TRBV20-1 to TRBJ2-1, with 10 nucleotides matching TRBD2. The germline V gene encodes CDR1 DFQATT and CDR2 SNEGSKA (reference sequence). The V and J ends lost 3 bases and 5 bases, in that order; junction bases with no gene match: 4. The CDR3 consists of 14 residues. CDR3: CSARGLARNNEQFF. For the CDR3, the DNA is TGCAGTGCTAGGGGACTAGCGCGGAACAATGAGCAGTTCTTC.

V is TRBV7-9 and J is TRBJ1-2; D not certain. The CDR3 has 14 residues. V lost 5 bases and J 2 bases, leaving 12 bases between the germline ends. Germline V CDR1 and CDR2: SEHNR, FQNEAQ (reference sequence). The CDR3 region is CASSLNQANYGYTF. The CDR3 DNA sequence: TGTGCCAGCAGCCTAAATCAGGCGAACTATGGCTACACCTTC. The full variable domain, with the rest looked up from reference TRBV7-9 and TRBJ1-2, is DTGVSQNPRHKITKRGQNVTFRCDPISEHNRLYWYRQTLGQGPEFLTYFQNEAQLEKSRLLSDRFSAERPKGSFSTLEIQRTEQGDSAMYLCASSLNQANYGYTFGSGTRLTVV.

V gene TRBV5-4 combines with J gene TRBJ1-2, with D unclear. The germline V and J ends were trimmed by 2 bases and 0 bases, with 8 bases remaining between them. The CDR3 has 14 residues. Germline CDR1 and CDR2: SGHNT and YYREEE (reference sequence). CDR3 residues: CASSLEIANYGYTF. In DNA, the CDR3 is TGTGCCAGCAGCTTAGAAATTGCTAACTATGGCTACACCTTC.

This rearrangement joins TRBV2 to TRBJ1-5; the D gene is possibly TRBD1 (6 bases). The CDR3 runs 15 residues. Germline-derived CDR1 and CDR2 are SNHLY and FYNNEI. V gave up 5 bases and J gave up 7 bases, with 18 bases separating them. CDR3: CASSMNLQGPQPQHF. CDR3 sequence (DNA): TGTGCCAGCAGTATGAACTTACAGGGTCCCCAGCCCCAGCATTTT.

This clonotype has more than one count but fewer than ten. The V and J genes are TRBV7-2 and TRBJ2-2, with a tentative D call TRBD2 (6 bases). Germline V lookup: CDR1 SGHTA, CDR2 FQGNSA. The CDR3 is 17 amino acids. Trimming removed 2 bases at V and 6 bases at J, with 19 bases between. CDR3 sequence: CASSLSAAGRRAGELFF. DNA of the CDR3: TGTGCCAGCAGCTTAAGTGCCGCGGGGAGGAGGGCCGGGGAGCTGTTTTTT.

This clonotype is medium-sized within its sample. This chain connects TRBV20-1 to TRBJ2-6; no clear D. Trimming stripped 3 bases from V and 4 bases from J, with 10 bases between. Germline loops: CDR1 DFQATT, CDR2 SNEGSKA (reference sequence). The CDR3 spans 14 residues. For the CDR3, the DNA is TGCAGTGCTAGGCACTTAAGAGGGGCCAACGTCCTGACTTTC. As protein: CSARHLRGANVLTF.

This clonotype was detected only a few times. The CDR3 nucleotides read TGTGCCAGCAGCGTCCAGGGGCTGTTCAATCAGCCCCAGCATTTT. This sequence encodes CASSVQGLFNQPQHF. The V call is TRBV7-2, the J call TRBJ1-5, with a tentative D call TRBD1 (6 bases). Trimming took off 5 bases at V and 3 bases at J, with 14 bases between the two ends. The germline V gene encodes CDR1 SGHTA and CDR2 FQGNSA. This CDR3 has 15 residues.

This clonotype was picked up a small number of times. J is TRBJ1-5 and V is TRBV20-1; D not certain. Germline CDR1 DFQATT, CDR2 SNEGSKA (reference sequence). The CDR3 is 15 amino acids. V gave up 0 bases and J gave up 6 bases, with 15 bases separating them. This CDR3 is CSARDYGIGGQPQHF. CDR3 bases: TGCAGTGCTAGAGATTACGGAATTGGAGGTCAGCCCCAGCATTTT.

The chain uses TRBV28 and TRBJ2-1; D is perhaps TRBD2 (5 bases). V lost 8 bases and J 5 bases, leaving 19 bases between the germline ends. This CDR3 has 15 residues. In germline, CDR1 is MDHEN, CDR2 SYDVKM. The CDR3 DNA follows: TGTGCCAGCCGGGGTTCCTCATCGGGCCACAATGAGCAGTTCTTC. Protein sequence: CASRGSSSGHNEQFF.

The chain recombines TRBV4-3 with TRBJ1-1; D uncertain. The CDR3 loop spans 15 amino acids. Germline assignment: CDR1 LGHNA and CDR2 YSLEER. V was pared by 4 bases and J by 0 bases, with 12 bases between. The CDR3 nucleotides are TGCGCCAGCAGCCCCGTGGGCTCCATGAACACTGAAGCTTTCTTT. Amino acids: CASSPVGSMNTEAFF.

This clonotype has only a few counts. The V gene is TRBV28, the J gene TRBJ1-2; unclear D gene. Germline V gives CDR1 MDHEN, CDR2 SYDVKM. Trimming stripped 5 bases from V and 5 bases from J, with 12 bases between. This CDR3 region has 13 residues. The CDR3 nucleotides read TGTGCCAGCAGTCCAGGATACGATTATGGCTACACCTTC. Translated, it gives CASSPGYDYGYTF.

The chain employs TRBV7-2 and TRBJ2-2; D call uncertain. This CDR3 is 13 amino acids long. Trimming left V 2 bases short and J 4 bases short, with 5 bases between. CDR1 and CDR2 from the germline V gene are SGHTA and FQGNSA. CDR3 region: CASSLSLTGELFF. Here the CDR3 DNA reads TGTGCCAGCAGCTTATCCCTCACCGGGGAGCTGTTTTTT.

This rearrangement joins TRBV6-4 to TRBJ2-1, with 8 bases that match TRBD2. Germline CDR1 MRHNA, CDR2 SNTAGT. There are 14 residues in the CDR3. V shed 3 bases and J 6 bases; nucleotides not matched to a gene: 4. The CDR3 coding sequence is TGTGCCAGCAGTGATGTCGGGACTAGCAATGAGCAGTTCTTC. Its translation is CASSDVGTSNEQFF.

The chain recombines TRBV7-2 with TRBJ1-2; the match to TRBD1 covers 12 bases. The CDR3 loop spans 16 amino acids. CDR1 is SGHTA, CDR2 FQGNSA, per germline. The V and J ends lost 5 bases and 6 bases, in that order; junction bases with no gene match: 10. CDR3 sequence reads: CASSDRPGQGADGYTF. The DNA for the CDR3 is TGTGCCAGCAGCGACCGACCGGGACAGGGGGCTGATGGCTACACCTTC. Full variable domain (rest looked up from reference TRBV7-2 and TRBJ1-2): GAGVSQSPSNKVTEKGKDVELRCDPISGHTALYWYRQSLGQGLEFLIYFQGNSAPDKSGLPSDRFSAERTGGSVSTLTIQRTQQEDSAVYLCASSDRPGQGADGYTFGSGTRLTVV.